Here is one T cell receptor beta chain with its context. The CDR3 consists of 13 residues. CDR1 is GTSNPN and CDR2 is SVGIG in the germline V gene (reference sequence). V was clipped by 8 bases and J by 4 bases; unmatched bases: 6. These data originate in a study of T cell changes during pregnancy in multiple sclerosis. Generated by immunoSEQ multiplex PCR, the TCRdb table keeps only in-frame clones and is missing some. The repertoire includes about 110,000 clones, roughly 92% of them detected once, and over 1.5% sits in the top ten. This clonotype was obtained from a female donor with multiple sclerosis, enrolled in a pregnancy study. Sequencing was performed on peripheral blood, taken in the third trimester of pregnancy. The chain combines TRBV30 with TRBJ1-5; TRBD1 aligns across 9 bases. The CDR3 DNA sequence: TGTGCCGGCGGGACAGGGATGAATCAGCCCCAGCATTTT. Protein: CAGGTGMNQPQHF.